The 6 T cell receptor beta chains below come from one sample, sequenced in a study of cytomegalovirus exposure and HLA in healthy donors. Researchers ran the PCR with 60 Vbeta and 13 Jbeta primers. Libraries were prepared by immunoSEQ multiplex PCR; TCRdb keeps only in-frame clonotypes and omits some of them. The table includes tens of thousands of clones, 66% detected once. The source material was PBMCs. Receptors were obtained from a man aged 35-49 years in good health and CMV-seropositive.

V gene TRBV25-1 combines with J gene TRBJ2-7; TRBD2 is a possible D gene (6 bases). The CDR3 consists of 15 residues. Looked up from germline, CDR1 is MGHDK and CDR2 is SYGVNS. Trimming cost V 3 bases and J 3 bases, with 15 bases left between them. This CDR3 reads CASSDRETSGYEQYF. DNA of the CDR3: TGTGCCAGCAGTGATAGGGAGACTAGTGGCTACGAGCAGTACTTC.

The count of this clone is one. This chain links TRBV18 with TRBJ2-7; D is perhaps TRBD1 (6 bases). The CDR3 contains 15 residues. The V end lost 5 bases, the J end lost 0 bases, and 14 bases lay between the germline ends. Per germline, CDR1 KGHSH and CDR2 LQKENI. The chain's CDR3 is CASSLGGTPSYEQYF. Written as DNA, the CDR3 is TGTGCCAGCTCATTAGGGGGTACCCCCTCCTACGAGCAGTACTTC.

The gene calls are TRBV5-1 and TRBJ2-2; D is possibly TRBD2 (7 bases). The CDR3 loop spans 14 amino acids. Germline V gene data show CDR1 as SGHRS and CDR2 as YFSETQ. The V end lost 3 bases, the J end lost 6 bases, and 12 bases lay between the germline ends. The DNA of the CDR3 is TGCGCCAGCAGCTGGGGGGGCGTAGCCGGGGAGCTGTTTTTT. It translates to CASSWGGVAGELFF.

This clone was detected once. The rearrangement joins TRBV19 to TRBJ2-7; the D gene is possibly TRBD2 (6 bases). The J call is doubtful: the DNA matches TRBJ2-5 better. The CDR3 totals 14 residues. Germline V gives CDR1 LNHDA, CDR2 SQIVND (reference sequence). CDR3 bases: TGTGCCAGTACGGGACTCGGGCGGCAAGAGACCCAGTACTTC. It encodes CASTGLGRQETQYF.

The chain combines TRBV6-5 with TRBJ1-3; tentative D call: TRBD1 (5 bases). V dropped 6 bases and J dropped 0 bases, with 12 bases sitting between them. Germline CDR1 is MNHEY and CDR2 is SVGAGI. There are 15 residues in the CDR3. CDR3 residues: CASRRQTTSGNTIYF. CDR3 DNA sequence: TGTGCCAGCAGGCGACAGACAACCTCTGGAAACACCATATATTTT.

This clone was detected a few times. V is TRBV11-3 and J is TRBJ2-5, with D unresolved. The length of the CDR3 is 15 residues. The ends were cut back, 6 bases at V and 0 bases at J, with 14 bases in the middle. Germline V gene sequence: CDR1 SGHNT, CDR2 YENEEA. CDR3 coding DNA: TGTGCCAGCAGTCACACTCCTAGGTACCAAGAGACCCAGTACTTC. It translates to CASSHTPRYQETQYF.